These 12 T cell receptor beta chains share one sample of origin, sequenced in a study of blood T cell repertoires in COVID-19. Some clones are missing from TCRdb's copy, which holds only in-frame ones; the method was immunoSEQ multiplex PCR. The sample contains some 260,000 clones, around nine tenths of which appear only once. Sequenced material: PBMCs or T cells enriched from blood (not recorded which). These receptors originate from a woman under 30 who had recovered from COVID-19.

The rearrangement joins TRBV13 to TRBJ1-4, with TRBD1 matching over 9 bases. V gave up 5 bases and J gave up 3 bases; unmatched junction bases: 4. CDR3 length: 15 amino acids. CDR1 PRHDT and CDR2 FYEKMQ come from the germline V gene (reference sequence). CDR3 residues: CASSPQGAANEKLFF. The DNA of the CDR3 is TGTGCCAGCAGCCCACAGGGGGCCGCTAATGAAAAACTGTTTTTT.

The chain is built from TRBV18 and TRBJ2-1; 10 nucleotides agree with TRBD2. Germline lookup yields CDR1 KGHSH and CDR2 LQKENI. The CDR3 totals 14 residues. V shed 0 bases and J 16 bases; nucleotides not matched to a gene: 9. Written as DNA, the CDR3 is TGTGCCAGCTCACCACCCGCTAGCGGGAGTTTTCTATTCTTC. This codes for CASSPPASGSFLFF. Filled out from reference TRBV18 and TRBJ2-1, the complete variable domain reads NAGVMQNPRHLVRRRGQEARLRCSPMKGHSHVYWYRQLPEEGLKFMVYLQKENIIDESGMPKERFSAEFPKEGPSILRIQQVVRGDSAAYFCASSPPASGSFLFFGPGTRLTVL.

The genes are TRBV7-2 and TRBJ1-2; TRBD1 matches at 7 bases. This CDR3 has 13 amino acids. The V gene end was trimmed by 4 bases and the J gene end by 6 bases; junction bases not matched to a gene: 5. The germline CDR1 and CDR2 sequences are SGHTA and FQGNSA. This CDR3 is CASSSPDRDGYTF. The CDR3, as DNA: TGTGCCAGCAGCTCCCCCGACAGGGATGGCTACACCTTC. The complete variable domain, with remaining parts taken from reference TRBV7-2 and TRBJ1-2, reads GAGVSQSPSNKVTEKGKDVELRCDPISGHTALYWYRQSLGQGLEFLIYFQGNSAPDKSGLPSDRFSAERTGGSVSTLTIQRTQQEDSAVYLCASSSPDRDGYTFGSGTRLTVV.

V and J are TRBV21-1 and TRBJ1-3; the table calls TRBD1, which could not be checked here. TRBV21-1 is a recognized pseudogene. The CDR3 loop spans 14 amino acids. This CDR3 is CASTSYRGENTIYF. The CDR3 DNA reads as TGTGCCAGCACCTCATACAGGGGGGAGAACACCATATATTTT.

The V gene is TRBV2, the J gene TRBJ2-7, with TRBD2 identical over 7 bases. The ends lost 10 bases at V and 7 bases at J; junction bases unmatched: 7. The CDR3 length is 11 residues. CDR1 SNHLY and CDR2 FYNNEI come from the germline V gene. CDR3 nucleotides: TGTGCCACCCAGTGGGGGGGGGAGCAGTACTTC. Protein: CATQWGGEQYF.

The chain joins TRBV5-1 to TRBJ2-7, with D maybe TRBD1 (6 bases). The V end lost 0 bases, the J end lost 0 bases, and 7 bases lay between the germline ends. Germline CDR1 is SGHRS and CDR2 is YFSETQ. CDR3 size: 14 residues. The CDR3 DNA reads TGCGCCAGCAGCTTGGGGGACACCTCCTACGAGCAGTACTTC. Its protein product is CASSLGDTSYEQYF.

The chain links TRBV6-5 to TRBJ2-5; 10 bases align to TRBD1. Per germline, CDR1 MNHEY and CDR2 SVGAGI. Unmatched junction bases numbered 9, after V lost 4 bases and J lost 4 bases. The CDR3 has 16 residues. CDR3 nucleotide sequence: TGTGCCAGCAGTTTACCCGGGACAGGGGAGTCAGAGACCCAGTACTTC. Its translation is CASSLPGTGESETQYF.

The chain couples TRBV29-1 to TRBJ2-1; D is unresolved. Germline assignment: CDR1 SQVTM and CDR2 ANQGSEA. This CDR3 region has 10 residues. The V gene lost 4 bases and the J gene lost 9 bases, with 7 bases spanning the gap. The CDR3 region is CSVGAIEQFF. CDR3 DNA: TGCAGCGTTGGAGCGATTGAGCAGTTCTTC.

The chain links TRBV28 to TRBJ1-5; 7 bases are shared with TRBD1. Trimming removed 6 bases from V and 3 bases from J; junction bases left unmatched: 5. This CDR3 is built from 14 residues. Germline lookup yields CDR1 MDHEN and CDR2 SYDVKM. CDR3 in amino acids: CASSEGQLNQPQHF. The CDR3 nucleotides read TGTGCCAGCAGCGAGGGACAGCTCAATCAGCCCCAGCATTTT.

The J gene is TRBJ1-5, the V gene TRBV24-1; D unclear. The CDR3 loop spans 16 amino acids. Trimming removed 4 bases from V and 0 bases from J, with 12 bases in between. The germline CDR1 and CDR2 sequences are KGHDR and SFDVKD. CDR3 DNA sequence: TGTGCCACCAGTGAGGCCCCGGGTGATAGCAATCAGCCCCAGCATTTT. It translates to CATSEAPGDSNQPQHF.

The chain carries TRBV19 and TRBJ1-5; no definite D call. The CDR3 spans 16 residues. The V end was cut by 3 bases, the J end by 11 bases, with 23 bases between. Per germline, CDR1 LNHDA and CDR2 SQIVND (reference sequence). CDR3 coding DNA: TGTGCCAGTAGTATTTTCGGCCAGCGGATCAGCGGGACCCAGCATTTT. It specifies CASSIFGQRISGTQHF.

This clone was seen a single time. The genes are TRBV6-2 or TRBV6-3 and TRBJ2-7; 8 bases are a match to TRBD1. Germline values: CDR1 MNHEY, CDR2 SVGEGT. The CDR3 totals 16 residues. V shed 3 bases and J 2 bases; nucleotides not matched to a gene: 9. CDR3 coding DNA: TGTGCCAGCAGTTATAAATCGGGACAGGCGCCCTACGAGCAGTACTTC. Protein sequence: CASSYKSGQAPYEQYF.